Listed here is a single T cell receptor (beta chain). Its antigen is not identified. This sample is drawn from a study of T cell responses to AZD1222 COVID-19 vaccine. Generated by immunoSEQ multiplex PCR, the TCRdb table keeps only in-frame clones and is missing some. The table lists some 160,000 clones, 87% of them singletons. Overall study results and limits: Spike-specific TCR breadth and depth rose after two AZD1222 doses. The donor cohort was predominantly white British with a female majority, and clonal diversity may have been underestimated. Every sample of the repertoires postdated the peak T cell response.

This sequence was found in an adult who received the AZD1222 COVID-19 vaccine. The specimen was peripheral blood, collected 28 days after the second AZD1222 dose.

The CDR3 loop is CASSDVLWGTGGGQYF. The CDR3 nucleotides read TGTGCCAGCAGTGACGTACTTTGGGGGACAGGGGGTGGCCAGTACTTC. The rearrangement links TRBV2 to TRBJ2-5, with 11 bases identical to TRBD1. The CDR3 sequence is 16 residues long. CDR1 is SNHLY, CDR2 FYNNEI, per germline. Trimming removed 3 bases from V and 10 bases from J; junction bases left unmatched: 13.